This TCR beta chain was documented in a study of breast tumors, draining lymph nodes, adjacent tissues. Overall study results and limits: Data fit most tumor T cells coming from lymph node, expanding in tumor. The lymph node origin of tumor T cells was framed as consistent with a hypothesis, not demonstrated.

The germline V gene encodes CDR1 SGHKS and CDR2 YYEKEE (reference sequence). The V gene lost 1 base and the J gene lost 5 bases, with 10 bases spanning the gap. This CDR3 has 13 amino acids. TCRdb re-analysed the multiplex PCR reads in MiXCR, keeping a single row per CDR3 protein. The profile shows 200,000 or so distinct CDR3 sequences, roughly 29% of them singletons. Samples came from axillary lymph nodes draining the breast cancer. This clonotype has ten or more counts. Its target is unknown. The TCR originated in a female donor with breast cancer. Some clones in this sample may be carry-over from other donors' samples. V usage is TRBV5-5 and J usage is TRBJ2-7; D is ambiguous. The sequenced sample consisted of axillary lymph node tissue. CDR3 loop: CASSLTPRDEQYF. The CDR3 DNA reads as TGTGCCAGCAGCTTGACTCCCCGGGACGAGCAGTACTTC. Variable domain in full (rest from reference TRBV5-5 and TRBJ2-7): DAGVTQSPTHLIKTRGQQVTLRCSPISGHKSVSWYQQVLGQGPQFIFQYYEKEERGRGNFPDRFSARQFPNYSSELNVNALLLGDSALYLCASSLTPRDEQYFGPGTRLTVT.